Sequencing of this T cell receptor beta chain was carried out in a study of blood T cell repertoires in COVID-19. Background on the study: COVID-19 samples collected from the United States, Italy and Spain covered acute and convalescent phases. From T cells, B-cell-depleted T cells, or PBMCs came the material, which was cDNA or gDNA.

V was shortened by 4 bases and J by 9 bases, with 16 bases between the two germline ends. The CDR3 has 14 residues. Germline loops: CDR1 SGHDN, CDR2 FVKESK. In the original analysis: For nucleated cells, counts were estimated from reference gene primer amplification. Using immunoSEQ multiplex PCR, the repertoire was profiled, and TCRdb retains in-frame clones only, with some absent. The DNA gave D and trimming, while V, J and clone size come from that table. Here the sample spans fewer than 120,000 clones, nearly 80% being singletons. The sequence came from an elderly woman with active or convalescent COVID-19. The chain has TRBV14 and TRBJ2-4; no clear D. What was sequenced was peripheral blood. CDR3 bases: TGTGCCAGCAGCCTTAAGCGTGCCCTTCCCATTCAGTACTTC. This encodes CASSLKRALPIQYF.